This T cell receptor beta chain is drawn from a study of control samples from healthy donors and cancer patients. Using immunoSEQ multiplex PCR, the repertoire was profiled, and TCRdb retains in-frame clones only, with some absent. The sample shows approximately 150,000 clones, roughly 90% of them seen only once. This clone was recorded once. Germline V CDR1 and CDR2: LGHDT, YNNKEL (reference sequence). This CDR3 contains 14 residues. V lost 1 base and J 2 bases, leaving 6 bases between the germline ends. The clonotype was recovered from a man between 25 and 39 years old in good health. Input material: blood. The chain employs TRBV3-1 (or the pseudogene TRBV3-2) and TRBJ1-3, with D tentatively TRBD1 (6 bases). The DNA for the CDR3 is TGTGCCAGCAGCCAAGCAGGGGCTGGAAACACCATATATTTT. Amino acid sequence: CASSQAGAGNTIYF.